Listed here are 16 T cell receptor beta chains from one sample, sequenced in a study of CD8 T cells in ankylosing spondylitis. Study-wide results and caveats: It appeared that ankylosing spondylitis blood was characterized by a TCR beta motif of several highly homologous variants.

From the 5' RACE reads, TCRdb called clonotypes with MiXCR, one entry per CDR3 protein. The sample carries fewer than 500,000 distinct CDR3 sequences, roughly 27% recorded once. Antigens of these TCRs are unknown. Sequencing was performed on blood, either unsorted or a sorted T cell fraction (not recorded which). These receptors were collected from a male donor with ankylosing spondylitis.

The count of this clonotype is one. The V gene is TRBV18, the J gene TRBJ2-7; D perhaps matches TRBD2 (5 bases). Between the trimmed V and J ends, which lost 5 bases and 6 bases, there was a span of 20 bases. The CDR3 extends over 15 amino acids. Germline CDR1 is KGHSH and CDR2 is LQKENI. This CDR3 reads CASSKAAKKTSEQYF. The DNA for the CDR3 is TGTGCCAGCTCAAAAGCGGCTAAAAAGACATCCGAGCAGTACTTC.

V gene TRBV7-2 combines with J gene TRBJ1-2, with TRBD1 identical over 7 bases. The V segment lost 1 base and the J segment 4 bases; nucleotides outside the gene matches: 3. This CDR3 spans 14 amino acids. Germline V gives CDR1 SGHTA, CDR2 FQGNSA. Here the CDR3 DNA reads TGTGCCAGCAGCTTAGAACGGGACAGCTATGGCTACACCTTC. This translates into CASSLERDSYGYTF. Full variable domain (missing parts from reference TRBV7-2 and TRBJ1-2): GAGVSQSPSNKVTEKGKDVELRCDPISGHTALYWYRQSLGQGLEFLIYFQGNSAPDKSGLPSDRFSAERTGGSVSTLTIQRTQQEDSAVYLCASSLERDSYGYTFGSGTRLTVV.

The chain couples TRBV29-1 to TRBJ1-1; possible D gene TRBD1, 6 bases. In germline, CDR1 is SQVTM, CDR2 ANQGSEA. This CDR3 contains 13 residues. With 5 bases removed from V and 6 bases from J, the gap between germline ends came to 16 bases. The CDR3 DNA reads as TGCAGCGTTCGCGTACAGGGACCTTCTGAAGCTTTCTTT. This sequence encodes CSVRVQGPSEAFF.

This clonotype was detected only a few times. V is TRBV5-6 and J is TRBJ2-1; tentatively, D is TRBD1 (5 bases). The CDR3 has 15 amino acids. V lost 4 bases and J lost 2, with 13 bases in between. CDR1 SGHDT and CDR2 YYEEEE come from the germline V gene. The CDR3: CASSPSHRPYNEQFF. In DNA form, the CDR3 reads TGTGCCAGCAGCCCATCGCACAGGCCCTACAATGAGCAGTTCTTC.

The sample holds a few counts of this clonotype. CDR3 bases: TGTGCCAGCAGCCACCAAGGGGTCGAGCAGTACTTC. Translation gives CASSHQGVEQYF. This chain links TRBV3-1 with TRBJ2-7; possible D gene TRBD1, 5 bases. Germline CDR1 reads LGHDT; CDR2 reads YNNKEL (reference sequence). V shed 3 bases and J shed 6 bases, with 9 bases lying between them. CDR3 length equals 12 residues.

The CDR3 reads CSARAGWDGSTIYF. CDR3 sequence (DNA): TGCAGTGCTAGAGCAGGGTGGGACGGGAGCACCATATATTTT. The rearrangement joins TRBV20-1 to TRBJ1-3, with D possibly matching TRBD1 (5 bases). CDR3 length: 14 residues. V was clipped by 1 base and J by 9 bases, with 16 bases between them. Germline V gives CDR1 DFQATT, CDR2 SNEGSKA (reference sequence).

The chain combines TRBV18 with TRBJ2-7; D gene ambiguous. This CDR3 has 12 amino acids. Germline values: CDR1 KGHSH, CDR2 LQKENI. Trimming removed 3 bases at V and 3 bases at J, with 6 bases between. CDR3 nucleotides: TGTGCCAGCTCACCCGGCAACTACGAGCAGTACGTC. Translating it yields CASSPGNYEQYV.

There are a few counts of this clonotype. This sequence joins TRBV29-1 and TRBJ1-4; no clear D. The CDR3 runs 15 residues. The ends were cut back, 6 bases at V and 0 bases at J, with 14 bases in the middle. Germline CDR1 is SQVTM and CDR2 is ANQGSEA. CDR3 loop: CSVSKGGATNEKLFF. The CDR3 region has the DNA TGCAGCGTCTCGAAGGGCGGAGCAACTAATGAAAAACTGTTTTTT.

The chain carries TRBV7-2 and TRBJ2-3; tentative D call: TRBD2 (6 bases). V was clipped by 5 bases and J by 9 bases, with 24 bases between them. The CDR3 contains 16 residues. The germline V gene encodes CDR1 SGHTA and CDR2 FQGNSA. The CDR3 nucleotides are TGTGCCAGCAGCGTAACTAGCTCCCCCTCACAGTCGACGCAGTATTTT. Its translation: CASSVTSSPSQSTQYF.

There are many counts of this clonotype. J is TRBJ2-5 and V is TRBV7-9; 8 nucleotides line up with TRBD1. The CDR3 contains 14 residues. Germline V gene lookup returns CDR1 SEHNR and CDR2 FQNEAQ (reference sequence). Trimming took 6 bases from V and 4 from J; bases not matched to a gene: 7. The CDR3, as DNA: TGTGCCAGCAGACTACCGACAGGGGCAGAGACCCAGTACTTC. It specifies CASRLPTGAETQYF.

In its sample, this clonotype was seen a few times. The chain links TRBV20-1 to TRBJ1-4; 8 nucleotides line up with TRBD1. CDR1 is DFQATT, CDR2 SNEGSKA, per germline (reference sequence). The length of the CDR3 is 14 residues. The ends lost 5 bases at V and 8 bases at J; junction bases unmatched: 10. CDR3 DNA: TGCAGTGCTTTGACAGGGGTATCTCGCGAAAAACTGTTTTTT. Translating it yields CSALTGVSREKLFF.

J is TRBJ2-3 and V is TRBV24-1; D might be TRBD2 (5 bases). The CDR3 has 15 residues. Trimming shortened V by 0 bases and J by 5 bases, and 11 bases separated the two germline ends. CDR1 and CDR2 (germline): KGHDR, SFDVKD. CDR3 DNA: TGTGCCACCAGTGATTTGCGACTTCGGGGAGATACGCAGTATTTT. Residues: CATSDLRLRGDTQYF.

J is TRBJ1-1 and V is TRBV20-1; no reliable D call. This CDR3 has 14 amino acids. Germline CDR1 reads DFQATT; CDR2 reads SNEGSKA (reference sequence). Trimming removed 4 bases at V and 4 bases at J, with 16 bases between. CDR3 region: CSATLDGSGTEAFF. The CDR3 DNA is TGCAGTGCTACTCTCGACGGCAGTGGCACTGAAGCTTTCTTT.

The rearrangement uses TRBV11-3 and TRBJ2-1; D is unclear. The V gene's germline CDR1 is SGHNT and CDR2 YENEEA. The germline V and J ends were trimmed by 4 bases and 4 bases, with 17 bases remaining between them. This CDR3 comprises 16 residues. The CDR3 DNA reads as TGTGCCAGCAGCTCCCAAAGCTTCGACGGGTACAATGAGCAGTTCTTC. It yields the protein CASSSQSFDGYNEQFF.

V and J are TRBV5-1 and TRBJ2-3; possible D gene TRBD2, 6 bases. The CDR3 has 15 residues. The ends were cut back, 3 bases at V and 2 bases at J, with 13 bases in the middle. The germline V gene has CDR1 SGHRS and CDR2 YFSETQ. CDR3: CASSSGTSTTDTQYF. In DNA form, the CDR3 reads TGCGCCAGCAGCTCCGGGACTTCCACCACAGATACGCAGTATTTT.

This clonotype was counted at least ten times. J is TRBJ2-7 and V is TRBV5-1, with TRBD2 identical over 10 bases. The CDR3 contains 15 residues. CDR1 SGHRS and CDR2 YFSETQ come from the germline V gene. Trimming at V came to 2 bases and at J to 0 bases, leaving 2 bases not matched to a gene. CDR3 residues: CASSFLAGDSYEQYF. CDR3 nucleotides: TGCGCCAGCAGCTTCCTAGCGGGGGACTCCTACGAGCAGTACTTC.